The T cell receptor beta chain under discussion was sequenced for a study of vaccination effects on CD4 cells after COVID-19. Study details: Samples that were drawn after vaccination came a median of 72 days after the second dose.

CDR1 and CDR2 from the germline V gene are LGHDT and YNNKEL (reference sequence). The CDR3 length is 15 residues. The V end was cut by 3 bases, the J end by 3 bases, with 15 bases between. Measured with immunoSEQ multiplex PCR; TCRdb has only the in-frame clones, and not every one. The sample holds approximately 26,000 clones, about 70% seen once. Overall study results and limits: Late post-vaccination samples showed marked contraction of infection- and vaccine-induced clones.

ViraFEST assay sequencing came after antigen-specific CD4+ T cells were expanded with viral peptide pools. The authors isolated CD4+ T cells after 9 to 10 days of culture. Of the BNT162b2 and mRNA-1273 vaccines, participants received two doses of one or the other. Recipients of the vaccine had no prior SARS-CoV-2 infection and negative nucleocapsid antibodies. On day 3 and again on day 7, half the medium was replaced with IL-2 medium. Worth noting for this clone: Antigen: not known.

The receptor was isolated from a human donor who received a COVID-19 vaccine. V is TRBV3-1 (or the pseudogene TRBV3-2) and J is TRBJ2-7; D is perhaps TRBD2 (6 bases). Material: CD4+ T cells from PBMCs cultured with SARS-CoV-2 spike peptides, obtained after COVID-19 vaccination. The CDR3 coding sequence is TGTGCCAGCAGCCACGGGGGTCTCCGGGGCTACGAGCAGTACTTC. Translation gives CASSHGGLRGYEQYF.